Listed below are T cell receptor beta chains from one sample, sequenced in a study of post-analysis software for immune sequencing data. Via MiXCR, TCRdb re-called the PCR reads, giving one row per CDR3 protein. This table holds 250,000 to 300,000 distinct CDR3 sequences, 36% found once. Sequenced: blood. These receptor sequences come from a girl aged 10-17 years with multiple sclerosis. Both conserved end residues are part of each CDR3. Fields, in order: J gene, clone size, D gene, V gene, CDR3 DNA, CDR3 protein. The D gene is left open where the match is weak. Clone size is shown for a subset of rows, as once, few, many or a class of expanded clone.

>TRBJ1-5|once|.|TRBV20-1
TGCAGTGCTAGAGTGCGGGGGAGTAGCAATCAGCCCCGGCATTTT
CSARVRGSSNQPRHF
>TRBJ2-1|.|TRBD2|TRBV28
TGTGCCAGCAGTCCTAGCGGCGGCTCCTACAATGAGCAGTTCTTC
CASSPSGGSYNEQFF
>TRBJ2-2|few|.|TRBV13
TGTGCCAGCAGCTTAACCTGGCAGGGAAGAAACACCGGGGAGCTGTTTTTT
CASSLTWQGRNTGELFF
>TRBJ2-3|many|.|TRBV6-6
TGTGCCAGCAGTTTCCGGGACACAGATACGCAGTATTTT
CASSFRDTDTQYF
>TRBJ2-1|many|TRBD2|TRBV5-1
TGCGCCAGCAGCTTGGGAGCTAGCGGGAGCTACAATGAGCAGTTCTTC
CASSLGASGSYNEQFF
>TRBJ2-1|.|.|TRBV7-2
TGTGCCAGCAGCTTAGCCAGGGTAAATGAGCAGTTCTTC
CASSLARVNEQFF
>TRBJ1-1|.|TRBD1|TRBV11-2
TGTGCCAGCAGCAGACCCAGGACAGGGTTGGGCACTGAAGCTTTCTTT
CASSRPRTGLGTEAFF
>TRBJ1-1|.|.|TRBV9
TGTGCCAGCAGCCCCACCGGTGCAGGGTCCACTGAAGCTTTCTTT
CASSPTGAGSTEAFF
>TRBJ1-5|.|.|TRBV7-9
TGTGCCAGCAGCTCGAACTGGCACCCGGATCAGCCCCAGCATTTT
CASSSNWHPDQPQHF
>TRBJ1-2|few|TRBD1|TRBV14
TGTGCCAGCAGCCTAAACAGGGGTCATGGCTACACCTTC
CASSLNRGHGYTF
>TRBJ2-1|many|.|TRBV29-1
TGCAGCGTTGAGGTGGGGAGCTCCTACAATGAGCAGTTCTTC
CSVEVGSSYNEQFF
>TRBJ2-3|few|.|TRBV11-2
TGTGCCAGCAGCTTACGACGGACGCGCACAGATACGCAGTATTTT
CASSLRRTRTDTQYF
>TRBJ2-1|many|.|TRBV7-9
TGTGCCAGCAGTTCGCCGTTGGCGGAGGAGTTCTTC
CASSSPLAEEFF
>TRBJ1-1|few|.|TRBV15
TGTGCCACCAGCAGAGAGGGTAGCACTGAAGCTTTCTTT
CATSREGSTEAFF
>TRBJ1-2|few|.|TRBV5-1
TGCGCCAGCAGCCAGCAGTCCCCTGCCTATGGCTACACCTTC
CASSQQSPAYGYTF
>TRBJ2-5|.|.|TRBV6-6
TGTGCCAGCGCCCCGACAGGCGGGGAGACCCAGTACTTC
CASAPTGGETQYF
>TRBJ2-3|.|.|TRBV12-3/TRBV12-4
TGTGCCACCAAGACAGGCCCTGGCGGGAGTACGGATGCGCAGTATTTT
CATKTGPGGSTDAQYF
>TRBJ2-4|few|.|TRBV9
TGTGCCAGCAGCGTAAGTGCCCGACCTGGACTAGCCAAAAACATTCAGTACTTC
CASSVSARPGLAKNIQYF
>TRBJ2-2|.|TRBD2|TRBV5-1
TGCGCCAGCAGCTTGAGAAGCGGGGGGGCCCCGAACACCGGGGAGCTGTTTTTT
CASSLRSGGAPNTGELFF
>TRBJ2-3|few|.|TRBV5-1
TGCGCCAGCAGCATCCCGGACGGAATCACAGATACGCAGTATTTT
CASSIPDGITDTQYF
>TRBJ1-4|many|.|TRBV29-1
TGCAGCGTTTCTCCAACTAATGAAAAACTGTTTTTT
CSVSPTNEKLFF
>TRBJ2-7|.|.|TRBV3-1
TGTGCCAGCAGCCAATATGGGGGAGGCGAGCAGTACTTC
CASSQYGGGEQYF
>TRBJ1-2|few|TRBD1|TRBV6-6
TGTGCCAGCAGTGGGGACAGGGAAGGGGATGGCTACACCTTC
CASSGDREGDGYTF
>TRBJ1-5|many|TRBD1|TRBV12-3/TRBV12-4
TGTGCCAGCAGGCAGGGGGATCAGCCCCAGCATTTT
CASRQGDQPQHF
>TRBJ1-5|many|TRBD1|TRBV4-1
TGCGCCAGCAGCTGGGTGACAGGGGATTATAGCAATCAGCCCCAGCATTTT
CASSWVTGDYSNQPQHF
>TRBJ1-2|many|.|TRBV7-2
TGTGCCAGCAGCTTAGCACAGGGATCGGACTATGGCTACACCTTC
CASSLAQGSDYGYTF
>TRBJ1-4|few|.|TRBV5-1
TGCGCCAGCAGCTTGGACGGAGGGACTAATGGAAAACTGTTTTTT
CASSLDGGTNGKLFF
>TRBJ2-7|many|TRBD2|TRBV5-1
TGCGCCAGCAGCTTGGGACTAGCGGGACCCCACGAGCAGTACTTC
CASSLGLAGPHEQYF
>TRBJ2-3|many|.|TRBV20-1
TGCAGTGCTACTGGGCGGATTAGCACAGATACGCAGTATTTT
CSATGRISTDTQYF
>TRBJ2-5|.|TRBD2|TRBV4-3
TGCGCCAGCAGCCAAGTAGCATCAGCTAGCGGGAGAGTGGAGACCCAGTACTTC
CASSQVASASGRVETQYF
>TRBJ1-6|few|.|TRBV12-3/TRBV12-4
TGTGCCAGCAGTTTTAATCCGGGGCTTGGTTCACCCCTCCACTTT
CASSFNPGLGSPLHF
>TRBJ1-6|.|.|TRBV5-5
TGTACCAGCAGCTTGATGGACCGGGAAAGACCCCTCCACTTT
CTSSLMDRERPLHF
>TRBJ2-5|.|TRBD2|TRBV20-1
TGCAGTGCTCCACGACCGACTAGCGGGGGGGGAGAGACCCAGTACTTC
CSAPRPTSGGGETQYF
>TRBJ2-7|many|TRBD1|TRBV7-2
TGTGCCAGCAGCCAGACAGGGTTGACCTACGAGCAGTACTTC
CASSQTGLTYEQYF
>TRBJ2-1|many|.|TRBV5-1
TGCGCCAGTGCAGGTAGGGTAGAGGGCAATGAGCAGTTCTTC
CASAGRVEGNEQFF
>TRBJ2-7|.|TRBD1|TRBV5-4
TGTGCCAGCAGGTCCGGGACAGACTCCTACGAGCAGTACTTC
CASRSGTDSYEQYF
>TRBJ1-2|.|TRBD1|TRBV20-1
TGCAGTTCTCAGACAGGGGGTCACGGCTACACCTTC
CSSQTGGHGYTF
>TRBJ2-3|once|TRBD2|TRBV7-2
TGTGCCAGCAGCTTGGGCGGGAGTTTCACAGATACGCAGTATTTT
CASSLGGSFTDTQYF
>TRBJ1-2|many|.|TRBV6-4
TGTGCCAGCAGTGACACCTATGACTACACCTTC
CASSDTYDYTF
>TRBJ2-5|few|.|TRBV5-1
TGCGCCAGCCTCCGCCCTGGCGGAGAGACCCAGTACTTC
CASLRPGGETQYF
>TRBJ1-6|few|.|TRBV28
TGTGCCAGCAGTGGGTGGAGGGGAGAGTCACCCCTCCACTTT
CASSGWRGESPLHF
>TRBJ2-3|.|TRBD2|TRBV3-1
TGTGCCAGCAGCCAAGTGCTCCCGGGAGGAGGGGATACGCAGTATTTT
CASSQVLPGGGDTQYF